This TCR beta chain was recorded in a study of OX40 agonist ivuxolimab in advanced cancers. Across the study: With a range of roughly 20 to 90, age averaged roughly 60 years, and around 80% were male.

Sequencing used immunoSEQ multiplex PCR; TCRdb keeps in-frame clones, though not all of them. The sample holds some 77,000 clones, about 92% seen once. Study outcomes and limitations: Antigen targets of the expanded peripheral T cells went undetermined. Those patients achieving a partial response at 0.1-3.0 mg/kg showed among the lowest clonal expansion.

For this clone: Antigen specificity is unknown.

Germline CDR1 and CDR2: KGHSH and LQKENI. The CDR3 is made up of 15 amino acids. V dropped 2 bases and J dropped 4 bases, with 12 bases sitting between them. Sequencing was performed on CD4+ or CD8+ T cells sorted from blood, taken in a trial of the OX40 agonist ivuxolimab. This chain links TRBV18 with TRBJ1-3, with D unclear. The origin of this receptor is an adult with an advanced solid tumor such as melanoma, head and neck, liver or kidney cancer. The DNA for the CDR3 is TGTGCCAGCTCACCAGGTCTGCCGGGGGGAAACACCATATATTTT. It codes for CASSPGLPGGNTIYF.